What follows describes a single T cell receptor beta chain. The data originate from a study of blood T cell repertoires in COVID-19. In the study overall: Material from acute and convalescent COVID-19 was sourced from the United States, Italy and Spain. The cDNA or gDNA used as material had been derived from T cells, B-cell-depleted T cells, or PBMCs.

Authors' data handling: Reference gene primer amplification gave estimated nucleated cell counts. Assay used: immunoSEQ multiplex PCR; TCRdb lists only in-frame clones, some missing. The V and J calls and the clone size are those of that table, but D and trimming were determined from the DNA. Of some 130,000 clones detected, 65% to 90% appear once; the ten largest clones hold 11%. Source material: peripheral blood. The sequence derives from a man at least 80 years old with acute or convalescent COVID-19.

Here the CDR3 DNA reads TGTGCCTGGGCTGGACAGGGGGGTTCACCCCTCCACTTT. Residues: CAWAGQGGSPLHF. J is TRBJ1-6 and V is TRBV30; 10 bases fit TRBD1. CDR3 length: 13 amino acids. Germline V CDR1 and CDR2: GTSNPN, SVGIG (reference sequence). V lost 5 bases and J lost 9; bases outside the gene matches: 4.